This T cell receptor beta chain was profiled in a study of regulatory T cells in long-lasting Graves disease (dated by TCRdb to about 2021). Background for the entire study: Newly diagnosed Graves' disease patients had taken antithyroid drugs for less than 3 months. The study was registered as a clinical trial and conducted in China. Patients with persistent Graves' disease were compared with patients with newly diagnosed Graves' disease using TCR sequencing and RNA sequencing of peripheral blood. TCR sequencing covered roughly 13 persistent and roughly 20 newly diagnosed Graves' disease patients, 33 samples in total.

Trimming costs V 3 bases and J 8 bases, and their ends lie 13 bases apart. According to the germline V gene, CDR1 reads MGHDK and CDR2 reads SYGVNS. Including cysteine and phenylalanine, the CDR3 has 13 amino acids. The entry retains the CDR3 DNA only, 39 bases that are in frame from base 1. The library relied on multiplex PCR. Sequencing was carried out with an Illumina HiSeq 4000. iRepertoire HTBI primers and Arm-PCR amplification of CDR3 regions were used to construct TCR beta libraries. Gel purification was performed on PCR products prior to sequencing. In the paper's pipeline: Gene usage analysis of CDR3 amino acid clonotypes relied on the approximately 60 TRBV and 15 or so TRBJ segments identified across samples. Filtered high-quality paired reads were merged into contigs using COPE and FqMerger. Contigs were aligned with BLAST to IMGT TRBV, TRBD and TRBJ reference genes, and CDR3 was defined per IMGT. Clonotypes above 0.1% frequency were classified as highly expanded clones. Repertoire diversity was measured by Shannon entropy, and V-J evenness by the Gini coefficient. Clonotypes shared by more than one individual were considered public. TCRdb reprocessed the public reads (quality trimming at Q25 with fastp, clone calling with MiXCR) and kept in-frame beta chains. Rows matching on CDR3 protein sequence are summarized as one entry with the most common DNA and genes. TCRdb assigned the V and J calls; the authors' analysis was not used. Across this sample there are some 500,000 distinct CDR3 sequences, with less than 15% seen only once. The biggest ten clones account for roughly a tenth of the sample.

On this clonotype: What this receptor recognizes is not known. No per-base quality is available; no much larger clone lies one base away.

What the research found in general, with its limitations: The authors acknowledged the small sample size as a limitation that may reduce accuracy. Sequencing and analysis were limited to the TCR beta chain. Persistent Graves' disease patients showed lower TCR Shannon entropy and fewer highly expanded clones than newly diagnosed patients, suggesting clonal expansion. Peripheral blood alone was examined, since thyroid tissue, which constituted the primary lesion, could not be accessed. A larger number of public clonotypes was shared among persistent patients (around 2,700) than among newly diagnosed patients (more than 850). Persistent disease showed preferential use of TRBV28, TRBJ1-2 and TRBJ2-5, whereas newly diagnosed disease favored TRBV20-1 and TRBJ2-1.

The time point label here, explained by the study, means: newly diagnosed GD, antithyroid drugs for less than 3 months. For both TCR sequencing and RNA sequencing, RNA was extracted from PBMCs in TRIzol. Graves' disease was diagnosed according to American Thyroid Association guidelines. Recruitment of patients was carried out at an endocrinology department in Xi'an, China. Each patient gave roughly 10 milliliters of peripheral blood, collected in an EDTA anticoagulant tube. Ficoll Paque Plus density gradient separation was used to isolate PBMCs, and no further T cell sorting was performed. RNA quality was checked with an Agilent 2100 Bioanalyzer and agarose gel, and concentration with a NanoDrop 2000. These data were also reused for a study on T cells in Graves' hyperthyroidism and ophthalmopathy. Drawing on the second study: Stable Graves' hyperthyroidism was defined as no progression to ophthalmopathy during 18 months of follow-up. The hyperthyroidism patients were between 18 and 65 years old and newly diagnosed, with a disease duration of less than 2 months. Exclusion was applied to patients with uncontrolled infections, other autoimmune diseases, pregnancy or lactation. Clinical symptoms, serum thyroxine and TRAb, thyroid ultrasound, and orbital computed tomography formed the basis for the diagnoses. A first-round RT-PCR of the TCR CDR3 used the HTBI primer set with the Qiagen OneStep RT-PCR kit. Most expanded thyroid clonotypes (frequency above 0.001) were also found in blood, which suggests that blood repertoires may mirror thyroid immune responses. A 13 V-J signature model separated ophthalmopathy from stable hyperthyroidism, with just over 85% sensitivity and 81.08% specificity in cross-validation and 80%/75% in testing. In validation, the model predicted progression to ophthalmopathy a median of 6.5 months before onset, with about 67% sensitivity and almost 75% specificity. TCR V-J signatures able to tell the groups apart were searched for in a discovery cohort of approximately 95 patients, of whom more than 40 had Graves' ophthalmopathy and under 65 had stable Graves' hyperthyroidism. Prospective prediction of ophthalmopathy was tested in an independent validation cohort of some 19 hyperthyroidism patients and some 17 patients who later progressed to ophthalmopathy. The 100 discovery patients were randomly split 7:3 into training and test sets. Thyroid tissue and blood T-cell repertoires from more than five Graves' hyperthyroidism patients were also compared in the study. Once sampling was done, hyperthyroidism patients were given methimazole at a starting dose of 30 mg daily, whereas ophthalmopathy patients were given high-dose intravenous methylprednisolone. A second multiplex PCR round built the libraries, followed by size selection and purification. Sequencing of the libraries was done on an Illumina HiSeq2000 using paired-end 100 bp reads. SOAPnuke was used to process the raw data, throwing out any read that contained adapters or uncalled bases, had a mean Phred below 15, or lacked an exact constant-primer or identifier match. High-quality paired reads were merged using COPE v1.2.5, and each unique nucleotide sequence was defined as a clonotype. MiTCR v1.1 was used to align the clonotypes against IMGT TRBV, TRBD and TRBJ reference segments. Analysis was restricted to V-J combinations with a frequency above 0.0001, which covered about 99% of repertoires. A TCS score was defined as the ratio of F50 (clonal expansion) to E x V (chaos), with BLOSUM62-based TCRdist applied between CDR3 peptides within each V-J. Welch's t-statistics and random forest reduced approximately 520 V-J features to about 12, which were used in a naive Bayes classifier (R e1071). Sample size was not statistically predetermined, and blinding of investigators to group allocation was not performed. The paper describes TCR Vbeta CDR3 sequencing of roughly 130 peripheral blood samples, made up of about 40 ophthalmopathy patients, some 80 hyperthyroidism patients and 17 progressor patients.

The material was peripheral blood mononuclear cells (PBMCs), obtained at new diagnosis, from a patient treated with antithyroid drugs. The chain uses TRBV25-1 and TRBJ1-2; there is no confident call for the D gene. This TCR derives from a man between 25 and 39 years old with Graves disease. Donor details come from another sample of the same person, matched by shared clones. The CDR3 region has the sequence CASSDSVLRGYTF. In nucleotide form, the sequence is TGTGCCAGCAGTGATTCCGTCTTACGGGGCTACACCTTC.